Shown below are 28 T cell receptor beta chains from a single sample sequenced in a study of shared clonotypes between healthy human individuals. CD45RO negativity and positive selection for CCR7 defined naive CD8 cells, a population that excluded terminally differentiated effector memory CD45RA+ cells. This table comes from immunoSEQ multiplex PCR, and its TCRdb copy is limited to in-frame clones, with some not included. The data contain over 800,000 clones, 80% to 95% of them singletons. The sample consisted of naive CD8+ T cells sorted from blood. These receptors were collected from a man younger than 40 in good health.

The chain uses TRBV27 and TRBJ2-1; 12 bases fit TRBD2. Germline loops: CDR1 MNHEY, CDR2 SMNVEV (reference sequence). CDR3 length equals 15 residues. V gave up 5 bases and J gave up 5 bases; unmatched junction bases: 4. The CDR3 DNA is TGTGCCAGCAGTCAACGGACTAGCGGGAACAATGAGCAGTTCTTC. It encodes CASSQRTSGNNEQFF.

This chain uses TRBV14 with TRBJ2-1, with 7 bases that match TRBD1. This CDR3 is 15 amino acids long. Germline loops: CDR1 SGHDN, CDR2 FVKESK. V trimming: 4 bases; J trimming: 3 bases; junction bases outside the gene matches: 6. CDR3 nucleotides: TGTGCCAGCAGCCTCCGGACAGGAGGCTACAATGAGCAGTTCTTC. Protein: CASSLRTGGYNEQFF.

This sequence joins TRBV2 and TRBJ2-7; TRBD2 agrees at 15 bases. Germline trimming cut 8 bases from V and 2 bases from J; bases unmatched to any gene: 1. The germline CDR1 and CDR2 sequences are SNHLY and FYNNEI. The CDR3 totals 14 residues. The CDR3 loop is CASGTSGRTYEQYF. The CDR3 region has the DNA TGTGCCAGCGGGACTAGCGGGAGGACCTACGAGCAGTACTTC.

The V gene is TRBV9, the J gene TRBJ2-3, with 7 positions matching TRBD2. This CDR3 has 17 residues. Germline V gene lookup returns CDR1 SGDLS and CDR2 YYNGEE. Trimming removed 2 bases from V and 0 bases from J; junction bases left unmatched: 9. The CDR3 spells CASSVSGSAVSTDTQYF. CDR3 in DNA: TGTGCCAGCAGCGTTAGCGGGTCGGCGGTGAGCACAGATACGCAGTATTTT.

This chain joins TRBV11-1 and TRBJ2-5, with a tentative D call TRBD1 (5 bases). From germline, CDR1 is SGHAT and CDR2 FQDESV (reference sequence). Trimming pared 4 bases from V and 5 bases from J, leaving 14 bases between. The CDR3 runs to 14 residues. Here the CDR3 reads CASSSWGQEETQYF. CDR3 coding DNA: TGTGCCAGCAGCTCCTGGGGCCAGGAGGAGACCCAGTACTTC. The full variable domain, completed using reference TRBV11-1 and TRBJ2-5, is EAEVAQSPRYKITEKSQAVAFWCDPISGHATLYWYRQILGQGPELLVQFQDESVVDDSQLPKDRFSAERLKGVDSTLKIQPAELGDSAMYLCASSSWGQEETQYFGPGTRLLVL.

The rearrangement links TRBV30 to TRBJ2-7; 10 bases match TRBD2. Germline CDR1 reads GTSNPN; CDR2 reads SVGIG (reference sequence). The CDR3 contains 14 residues. V was clipped by 4 bases and J by 1 base; unmatched bases: 4. The CDR3 DNA follows: TGTGCCTGGAATGTGGGACTAGCGTCCTACGAGCAGTACTTC. It codes for CAWNVGLASYEQYF.

This clone appeared a few times. J is TRBJ1-5 and V is TRBV27; 10 nucleotides line up with TRBD1. CDR1 MNHEY and CDR2 SMNVEV come from the germline V gene (reference sequence). The CDR3 consists of 14 residues. The V and J ends lost 5 bases and 7 bases, in that order; junction bases with no gene match: 5. CDR3 region: CASSRTGGMQPQHF. The CDR3 region has the DNA TGTGCCAGCAGTAGGACAGGGGGGATGCAGCCCCAGCATTTT.

V gene TRBV6-5 combines with J gene TRBJ2-7; 7 bases map to TRBD1. Germline CDR1 is MNHEY and CDR2 is SVGAGI. The CDR3 sequence is 16 residues long. Losses at the gene ends were 2 bases for V and 3 bases for J; bases not matched to a gene: 10. CDR3 nucleotide sequence: TGTGCCAGCAGTTACGGTCTCAGGACAGGACGCTACGAGCAGTACTTC. Its protein is CASSYGLRTGRYEQYF.

The chain combines TRBV11-2 with TRBJ2-5, with 10 nucleotides matching TRBD1. Germline V gene sequence: CDR1 SGHAT, CDR2 FQNNGV. The CDR3 has 18 amino acids. V was pared by 5 bases and J by 3 bases, with 15 bases of the junction left unmatched. The chain's CDR3 is CASSHGTGEVVIKETQYF. As DNA, the CDR3 is TGTGCCAGCAGCCATGGGACAGGGGAAGTCGTCATTAAAGAGACCCAGTACTTC.

The rearrangement joins TRBV29-1 to TRBJ2-1; TRBD1 agrees at 8 bases. CDR3 length: 13 amino acids. Germline CDR1 is SQVTM and CDR2 is ANQGSEA. The V gene end was trimmed by 8 bases and the J gene end by 6 bases; junction bases not matched to a gene: 9. The CDR3 nucleotides are TGCAGCCACGACAGGGGTTGGGGCAATGAGCAGTTCTTC. This sequence encodes CSHDRGWGNEQFF.

The chain combines TRBV29-1 with TRBJ1-2; D is ambiguous. Germline V gene data show CDR1 as SQVTM and CDR2 as ANQGSEA. The CDR3 totals 13 residues. Between the trimmed V and J ends, which lost 7 bases and 4 bases, there was a span of 16 bases. The CDR3 loop is CSAGRLGSYGYTF. The CDR3 DNA reads as TGCAGCGCCGGACGATTGGGCAGCTATGGCTACACCTTC.

The rearrangement links TRBV7-9 to TRBJ1-2; D is perhaps TRBD1 (6 bases). The CDR3 runs to 15 residues. Trimming took off 6 bases at V and 1 base at J, with 15 bases between the two ends. The germline V gene has CDR1 SEHNR and CDR2 FQNEAQ (reference sequence). The chain's CDR3 is CASSQRGGVNYGYTF. In nucleotides, the CDR3 is TGTGCCAGCAGTCAACGTGGGGGCGTTAACTATGGCTACACCTTC. Full variable domain (remainder filled in from reference TRBV7-9 and TRBJ1-2): DTGVSQNPRHKITKRGQNVTFRCDPISEHNRLYWYRQTLGQGPEFLTYFQNEAQLEKSRLLSDRFSAERPKGSFSTLEIQRTEQGDSAMYLCASSQRGGVNYGYTFGSGTRLTVV.

The chain combines TRBV5-1 with TRBJ1-1; D unclear. The CDR3 consists of 15 residues. CDR1 SGHRS and CDR2 YFSETQ come from the germline V gene. V was pared by 3 bases and J by 6 bases, with 18 bases between. The CDR3 DNA is TGCGCCAGCAGCTCGTTGTCAAGGGATACTTCTGAAGCTTTCTTT. Its protein product is CASSSLSRDTSEAFF.

The J gene is TRBJ2-1, the V gene TRBV6-6; D might be TRBD2 (5 bases). Looked up from germline, CDR1 is MNHNY and CDR2 is SVGAGI (reference sequence). Trimming pared 5 bases from V and 8 bases from J, leaving 16 bases between. This CDR3 region has 14 residues. CDR3 DNA sequence: TGTGCCAGCAGTCCGCGCGGGCCTAGGGATGAGCAGTTCTTC. Protein sequence: CASSPRGPRDEQFF.

V and J are TRBV25-1 and TRBJ1-2; TRBD1 matches at 7 bases. This CDR3 is built from 15 residues. Germline CDR1 reads MGHDK; CDR2 reads SYGVNS. V dropped 3 bases and J dropped 4; count of bases not matched to a gene: 8. CDR3 nucleotides: TGTGCCAGCAGTGATTTTTCAGGGGGTACCTATGGCTACACCTTC. Translated: CASSDFSGGTYGYTF.

This chain uses TRBV29-1 with TRBJ2-3; the D gene is possibly TRBD2 (6 bases). V gave up 4 bases and J gave up 6 bases, with 17 bases separating them. The CDR3 contains 14 residues. Germline CDR1 and CDR2: SQVTM and ANQGSEA. As DNA, the CDR3 is TGCAGCGTTGCGGGACTTCACCCAGAGGATACGCAGTATTTT. Translated, it gives CSVAGLHPEDTQYF.

This rearrangement joins TRBV29-1 to TRBJ2-1; 10 bases match TRBD2. This CDR3 region has 16 residues. V was clipped by 4 bases and J by 5 bases; unmatched bases: 11. Germline CDR1 is SQVTM and CDR2 is ANQGSEA. In DNA, the CDR3 is TGCAGCGTTGTTGGTCTAGCGGGAGCTTTCAACAATGAGCAGTTCTTC. It specifies CSVVGLAGAFNNEQFF.

This clone has just a few counts. V usage is TRBV10-2 and J usage is TRBJ1-5; 7 bases match TRBD1. The CDR3 consists of 13 residues. Trimming cost V 3 bases and J 4 bases; bases outside gene matches: 0. Per the germline V gene, CDR1 is WSHSY and CDR2 is SAAADI. The CDR3 spells CASSDRGNQPQHF. For the CDR3, the DNA is TGCGCCAGCAGTGACAGGGGGAATCAGCCCCAGCATTTT.

This chain joins TRBV30 and TRBJ2-3; TRBD2 matches 14 bases. Germline CDR1 and CDR2: GTSNPN and SVGIG (reference sequence). The CDR3 has 15 amino acids. Trimming took 8 bases from V and 3 from J; bases not matched to a gene: 7. For the CDR3, the DNA is TGTGCCGCCTGGACTAGCGGGAGGACTACAGATACGCAGTATTTT. The encoded protein is CAAWTSGRTTDTQYF. Complete variable domain (other parts from reference TRBV30 and TRBJ2-3): SQTIHQWPATLVQPVGSPLSLECTVEGTSNPNLYWYRQAAGRGLQLLFYSVGIGQISSEVPQNLSASRPQDRQFILSSKKLLLSDSGFYLCAAWTSGRTTDTQYFGPGTRLTVL.

This chain connects TRBV2 to TRBJ2-7, with D perhaps being TRBD1 or TRBD2 (5 bases each). Trimming cost V 2 bases and J 7 bases, with 21 bases left between them. The CDR3 extends over 16 amino acids. Germline CDR1 and CDR2: SNHLY and FYNNEI. DNA for the CDR3: TGTGCCAGCAGTGAATCTTTGGCCGGGGCGACCTGGGAGCAGTACTTC. This encodes CASSESLAGATWEQYF.

The chain employs TRBV7-9 and TRBJ2-1; D is possibly TRBD2 (6 bases). CDR3 size: 16 residues. Germline-derived CDR1 and CDR2 are SEHNR and FQNEAQ (reference sequence). V lost 5 bases to trimming and J lost 4 bases, with 18 bases between them. This CDR3 is CASSPYTGLGYNEQFF. The CDR3 nucleotides read TGTGCCAGCAGCCCTTACACGGGACTGGGATACAATGAGCAGTTCTTC.

The chain joins TRBV7-6 to TRBJ1-1; no firm D call. This CDR3 has 15 amino acids. Per germline, CDR1 SGHVS and CDR2 FNYEAQ. Deletions cut 5 bases from V and 4 bases from J, with 17 bases between. The CDR3: CASSPPPGPGTEAFF. CDR3 sequence (DNA): TGTGCCAGCAGCCCCCCGCCGGGTCCCGGCACTGAAGCTTTCTTT.

V is TRBV27 and J is TRBJ2-1, with 9 positions matching TRBD1. The length of the CDR3 is 14 residues. The J segment lost 5 bases and the V segment lost 4 bases, leaving 3 bases of the junction unmatched. Germline V gene sequence: CDR1 MNHEY, CDR2 SMNVEV (reference sequence). The CDR3 nucleotides read TGTGCCAGCAGTTACAGGGGGCCGGACAATGAGCAGTTCTTC. Translated, it gives CASSYRGPDNEQFF.

The genes are TRBV7-9 and TRBJ2-1; the D is unclear. The CDR3 is 13 amino acids. Germline CDR1 reads SEHNR; CDR2 reads FQNEAQ (reference sequence). With 1 base removed from V and 11 bases from J, the gap between germline ends came to 12 bases. The CDR3 DNA is TGTGCCAGCAGCTTAGGAGTGCCACCCCAGCAGTTCTTC. Its protein is CASSLGVPPQQFF.

CDR3 sequence (DNA): TGTGCCAGCAGCAAATCCAATAAGGATACGCAGTATTTT. It translates to CASSKSNKDTQYF. The rearrangement joins TRBV9 to TRBJ2-3; no reliable D call. Between the trimmed V and J ends, which lost 4 bases and 6 bases, there was a span of 12 bases. CDR1 and CDR2 from the germline V gene are SGDLS and YYNGEE. The length of the CDR3 is 13 residues.

J is TRBJ1-4 and V is TRBV2, with no clear D. From germline, CDR1 is SNHLY and CDR2 FYNNEI. The CDR3 contains 11 residues. V was cut by 4 bases and J by 8 bases, with 5 bases left in between. The CDR3 sequence is CASSVREKLFF. CDR3 DNA sequence: TGTGCCAGCAGTGTTCGAGAAAAACTGTTTTTT.

This chain links TRBV28 with TRBJ1-1; 7 bases are a match to TRBD1. The V gene end was trimmed by 3 bases and the J gene end by 1 base; junction bases not matched to a gene: 2. The germline V gene encodes CDR1 MDHEN and CDR2 SYDVKM. The length of the CDR3 is 14 residues. CDR3: CASSFNRGNTEAFF. DNA of the CDR3: TGTGCCAGCAGTTTCAACAGGGGGAACACTGAAGCTTTCTTT.

The chain links TRBV30 to TRBJ1-2, with D hard to call. V lost 0 bases, J lost 6 bases, and 14 bases lay in between. Germline V CDR1 and CDR2: GTSNPN, SVGIG (reference sequence). This CDR3 has 14 residues. In nucleotides, the CDR3 is TGTGCCTGGAGTGTACAAGGCTCCGGTAATGGCTACACCTTC. Its protein product is CAWSVQGSGNGYTF. Together with reference TRBV30 and TRBJ1-2, the CDR3 gives the full variable domain: SQTIHQWPATLVQPVGSPLSLECTVEGTSNPNLYWYRQAAGRGLQLLFYSVGIGQISSEVPQNLSASRPQDRQFILSSKKLLLSDSGFYLCAWSVQGSGNGYTFGSGTRLTVV.